The source of this T cell receptor (beta chain) is a study of OX40 agonist ivuxolimab in advanced cancers. The trim removed 3 bases at V and 5 bases at J, leaving 8 bases unmatched. The CDR3 spans 15 residues. From germline, CDR1 is SGHTA and CDR2 FQGNSA. Here immunoSEQ multiplex PCR was the method, and the copy in TCRdb shows in-frame clones only, minus some. The data contain fewer than 55,000 clones, approximately 87% of them seen just once; the ten biggest clones take up under 2%. This rearrangement joins TRBV7-2 to TRBJ2-5; TRBD2 matches at 8 bases. The TCR originated in an adult with an advanced solid tumor such as melanoma, head and neck, liver or kidney cancer. This specimen consisted of CD4+ or CD8+ T cells sorted from blood, obtained in a trial of the OX40 agonist ivuxolimab. The CDR3 spells CASSFSWREVETQYF. CDR3 sequence (DNA): TGTGCCAGCAGCTTCTCTTGGCGGGAGGTGGAGACCCAGTACTTC. Using reference TRBV7-2 and TRBJ2-5 for the parts outside the CDR3, the full variable domain is GAGVSQSPSNKVTEKGKDVELRCDPISGHTALYWYRQSLGQGLEFLIYFQGNSAPDKSGLPSDRFSAERTGGSVSTLTIQRTQQEDSAVYLCASSFSWREVETQYFGPGTRLLVL.